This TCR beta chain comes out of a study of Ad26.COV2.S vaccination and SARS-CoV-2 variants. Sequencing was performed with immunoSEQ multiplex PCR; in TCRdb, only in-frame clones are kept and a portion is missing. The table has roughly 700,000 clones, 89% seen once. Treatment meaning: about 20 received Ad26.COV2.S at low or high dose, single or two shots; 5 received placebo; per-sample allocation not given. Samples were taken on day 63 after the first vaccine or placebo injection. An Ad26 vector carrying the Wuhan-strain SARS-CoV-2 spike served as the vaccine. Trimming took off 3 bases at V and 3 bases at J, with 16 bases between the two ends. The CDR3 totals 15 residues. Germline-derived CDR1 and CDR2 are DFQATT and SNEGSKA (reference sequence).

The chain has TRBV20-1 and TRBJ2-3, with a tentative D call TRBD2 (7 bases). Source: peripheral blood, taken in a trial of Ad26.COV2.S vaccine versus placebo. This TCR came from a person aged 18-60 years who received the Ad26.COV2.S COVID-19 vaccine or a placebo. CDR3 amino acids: CSASMRGGRTDTQYF. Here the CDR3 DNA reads TGCAGTGCTAGTATGAGGGGGGGCCGAACAGATACGCAGTATTTT.